A single sample gave rise to the 5 T cell receptor beta chains below, sequenced in a study of neurological immune-mediated disorders. A single record per CDR3 protein comes from TCRdb applying MiXCR to the 5' RACE reads. The sample consists of fewer than 90,000 distinct CDR3 sequences, 10% to 13% of them appearing once. The time point here: longitudinal time-point 1 (baseline). The sample was PBMCs. These receptors were collected from a man under 40 in good health.

This clonotype has a count of ten or more. For the CDR3, the DNA is TGTGCCAGCAGCCGGGACAGGGGAAATCAGCCCCAGCATTTT. Its translation: CASSRDRGNQPQHF. The chain has TRBV11-2 and TRBJ1-5, with 10 nucleotides matching TRBD1. J gave up 4 bases and V 5 bases, and 2 bases lay outside the gene matches. This CDR3 region has 14 residues. Germline CDR1 SGHAT, CDR2 FQNNGV.

Ten or more counts support this clonotype. The chain couples TRBV20-1 to TRBJ2-1; 8 nucleotides line up with TRBD2. Germline CDR1 DFQATT, CDR2 SNEGSKA (reference sequence). The trim removed 3 bases at V and 8 bases at J, leaving 3 bases unmatched. The CDR3 has 12 amino acids. CDR3 DNA sequence: TGCAGTGCTAGTCGGACTAGCTATGAGCAGTTCTTC. Translation: CSASRTSYEQFF.

The V gene is TRBV5-1, the J gene TRBJ1-2; D is unresolved. CDR3 size: 15 residues. V dropped 0 bases and J dropped 3 bases, with 12 bases sitting between them. The germline CDR1 and CDR2 sequences are SGHRS and YFSETQ. Here the CDR3 reads CASSLDSPGYYGYTF. The CDR3 DNA reads as TGCGCCAGCAGCTTGGATAGCCCCGGCTACTATGGCTACACCTTC. The whole variable domain, remainder taken from reference TRBV5-1 and TRBJ1-2, is KAGVTQTPRYLIKTRGQQVTLSCSPISGHRSVSWYQQTPGQGLQFLFEYFSETQRNKGNFPGRFSGRQFSNSRSEMNVSTLELGDSALYLCASSLDSPGYYGYTFGSGTRLTVV.

This clonotype was counted only a few times. The chain has TRBV5-1 and TRBJ2-1; possibly TRBD1 or TRBD2 for D (6 bases each). Per the germline V gene, CDR1 is SGHRS and CDR2 is YFSETQ. Trimming removed 0 bases at V and 0 bases at J, with 16 bases between. The CDR3 runs 18 residues. The CDR3 reads CASSLGQGGPYSYNEQFF. The CDR3 coding sequence is TGCGCCAGCAGCTTGGGACAAGGGGGGCCATACTCCTACAATGAGCAGTTCTTC.

This clonotype showed up many times. The CDR3 loop reads CASSLSYPVGEQFF. CDR3 nucleotides: TGTGCCAGCAGCTTATCATACCCTGTCGGTGAGCAGTTCTTC. The rearrangement links TRBV7-7 to TRBJ2-1; D is unresolved. Germline V lookup: CDR1 SSHAT, CDR2 FNYEAQ (reference sequence). The CDR3 runs to 14 residues. Trimming took 2 bases from V and 9 from J, leaving 14 bases between them.